This passage covers 12 T cell receptor beta chains from one sample sequenced in a study of control samples from healthy donors and cancer patients. Data came from immunoSEQ multiplex PCR; TCRdb stores just in-frame clones and leaves some out. The data show more than 95,000 clones, with around 82% seen just once and approximately 13% held by the top ten. Sample: blood. These receptors were collected from a woman aged 50 to 60 in good health.

V is TRBV15 and J is TRBJ2-3; either TRBD1 or TRBD2 may supply D (5 bases each). The CDR3 is made up of 15 amino acids. Trimming pared 1 base from V and 6 bases from J, leaving 14 bases between. The germline CDR1 and CDR2 sequences are LNHNV and YYDKDF (reference sequence). DNA for the CDR3: TGTGCCACCAGCAGAGGGGGGTCGACTTTTGATACGCAGTATTTT. As protein: CATSRGGSTFDTQYF. The whole variable domain, remainder taken from reference TRBV15 and TRBJ2-3, is DAMVIQNPRYQVTQFGKPVTLSCSQTLNHNVMYWYQQKSSQAPKLLFHYYDKDFNNEADTPDNFQSRRPNTSFCFLDIRSPGLGDTAMYLCATSRGGSTFDTQYFGPGTRLTVL.

CDR3 bases: TGTGCCAGCAGTCCACATTCCACGACAGGGGACTATGGCTACACCTTC. It codes for CASSPHSTTGDYGYTF. The chain employs TRBV27 and TRBJ1-2; 8 bases agree with TRBD1. Trimming took 5 bases from V and 3 from J; bases not matched to a gene: 11. Germline assignment: CDR1 MNHEY and CDR2 SMNVEV (reference sequence). The CDR3 is made up of 16 amino acids.

The J gene is TRBJ2-1, the V gene TRBV7-8, with D possibly matching TRBD1 (5 bases). CDR3 length: 16 residues. Germline CDR1 is SGHVS and CDR2 is FQNEAQ. The V end was cut by 0 bases, the J end by 3 bases, with 12 bases between. The CDR3 nucleotides read TGTGCCAGCAGCTTAGCGTCGAGGACAAGCTACAATGAGCAGTTCTTC. Translating gives CASSLASRTSYNEQFF.

CDR3 region: CASSLASGSSEAFF. The DNA of the CDR3 is TGCGCCAGCAGCTTGGCATCAGGTAGCTCTGAAGCTTTCTTT. This chain connects TRBV5-1 to TRBJ1-1; D remains unclear. The germline gives CDR1 SGHRS, CDR2 YFSETQ. V lost 0 bases to trimming and J lost 6 bases, with 12 bases between them. The CDR3 covers 14 residues.

Only a few counts were recorded for this clone. The V call is TRBV27, the J call TRBJ2-3, with D perhaps matching TRBD1 (5 bases). This CDR3 has 11 amino acids. The germline V gene has CDR1 MNHEY and CDR2 SMNVEV (reference sequence). V was shortened by 3 bases and J by 11 bases, with 9 bases between the two germline ends. Here the CDR3 reads CASSFSGLQYF. The CDR3 DNA follows: TGTGCCAGCAGTTTTTCAGGGTTGCAGTATTTT.

The J gene is TRBJ2-1, the V gene TRBV4-2; TRBD2 aligns across 10 bases. The V segment lost 0 bases and the J segment 5 bases; nucleotides outside the gene matches: 1. CDR3 length: 15 amino acids. Germline V gene sequence: CDR1 LGHNA, CDR2 YNFKEQ. The chain's CDR3 is CASSQESGRDNEQFF. CDR3 sequence (DNA): TGTGCCAGCAGCCAAGAAAGCGGGAGGGACAATGAGCAGTTCTTC.

The V gene is TRBV7-2, the J gene TRBJ2-7; D call uncertain. V was trimmed by 0 bases and J by 4 bases, leaving 13 bases between them. CDR3 length equals 15 residues. Germline assignment: CDR1 SGHTA and CDR2 FQGNSA. The CDR3 loop is CASSLAPHSLYEQYF. DNA of the CDR3: TGTGCCAGCAGCTTAGCGCCTCACTCTTTATACGAGCAGTACTTC.

This clone was detected only a few times. The rearrangement links TRBV10-3 to TRBJ2-1; 8 bases align to TRBD1. Germline trimming cut 0 bases from V and 7 bases from J; bases unmatched to any gene: 2. The CDR3 is 14 amino acids. Germline V lookup: CDR1 ENHRY, CDR2 SYGVKD. The CDR3 nucleotides are TGTGCCATCAGTGAGTCGAGGACAGGGAATGAGCAGTTCTTC. Its translation: CAISESRTGNEQFF.

This chain joins TRBV6-1 and TRBJ2-7; either TRBD1 or TRBD2 may supply D (7 bases each). Germline loops: CDR1 MNHNS, CDR2 SASEGT. V lost 3 bases and J 2 bases, leaving 17 bases between the germline ends. The CDR3 runs 16 residues. The CDR3 nucleotides are TGTGCCAGCAGTGAGATCAGGGGGACTATTACCTACGAGCAGTACTTC. Translating it yields CASSEIRGTITYEQYF.

The chain combines TRBV6-6 with TRBJ2-7, with 10 bases lining up with TRBD1. There are 15 residues in the CDR3. V shed 2 bases and J 3 bases; nucleotides not matched to a gene: 4. Germline loops: CDR1 MNHNY, CDR2 SVGAGI (reference sequence). DNA of the CDR3: TGTGCCAGCAGTTACCACCGGGACAGGGGCTACGAGCAGTACTTC. Translating it yields CASSYHRDRGYEQYF.

The rearrangement joins TRBV11-3 to TRBJ1-3; D gene ambiguous. V was trimmed by 3 bases and J by 1 base, leaving 13 bases between them. CDR3 length equals 16 residues. Germline CDR1 and CDR2: SGHNT and YENEEA. This CDR3 is CASSFVRVPSGNTIYF. The CDR3 DNA follows: TGTGCCAGCAGCTTCGTAAGGGTCCCTTCTGGAAACACCATATATTTT.

This chain links TRBV19 with TRBJ2-2; 7 positions match TRBD2. This CDR3 is 15 amino acids long. CDR1 is LNHDA, CDR2 SQIVND, per germline (reference sequence). The junction had 3 bases not matched to a gene; V was cut back by 4 bases and J by 1 base. This chain's CDR3 is CASSTLAVNTGELFF. The DNA for the CDR3 is TGTGCCAGTAGTACTCTAGCGGTGAACACCGGGGAGCTGTTTTTT.